These 13 T cell receptor beta chains originate from one sample sequenced in a study of cytomegalovirus exposure and HLA in healthy donors. Here immunoSEQ multiplex PCR was the method, and the copy in TCRdb shows in-frame clones only, minus some. Of about 170,000 clones in the sample, roughly 89% were seen once. Sequencing was done on a sample of PBMCs. These receptors were obtained from a man younger than 35 in good health and CMV-seropositive.

This chain connects TRBV5-5 to TRBJ2-1, with 8 bases fitting TRBD2. The CDR3 is 16 amino acids. With 4 bases clipped from V and 4 bases from J, the junction kept 10 bases outside the gene matches. The germline CDR1 and CDR2 sequences are SGHKS and YYEKEE (reference sequence). CDR3 nucleotide sequence: TGTGCCAGCAGCCCCTCCCCCCGCGGGAGGTACAATGAGCAGTTCTTC. Residues: CASSPSPRGRYNEQFF.

The rearrangement links TRBV2 to TRBJ2-3; perhaps TRBD1 as D (6 bases). Trimming pared 7 bases from V and 3 bases from J, leaving 8 bases between. CDR3 size: 12 residues. Germline lookup yields CDR1 SNHLY and CDR2 FYNNEI. The CDR3 nucleotides read TGTGCCAGCACGACAGGTACAGATACGCAGTATTTT. Encoded protein: CASTTGTDTQYF.

V and J are TRBV18 and TRBJ2-5, with TRBD2 matching over 8 bases. In germline, CDR1 is KGHSH, CDR2 LQKENI. The CDR3 length is 17 residues. The V segment lost 0 bases and the J segment 0 bases; nucleotides outside the gene matches: 6. The CDR3, as DNA: TGTGCCAGCTCACCACCTTCTACTAGCGGAGACCAAGAGACCCAGTACTTC. Protein: CASSPPSTSGDQETQYF.

In nucleotides, the CDR3 is TGTGCCAGCAGCTTAGGCAGGGTTGATCAGCCCCAGCATTTT. Its protein product is CASSLGRVDQPQHF. This chain joins TRBV7-9 and TRBJ1-5; possible D gene TRBD1, 5 bases. Germline V gene lookup returns CDR1 SEHNR and CDR2 FQNEAQ (reference sequence). CDR3 size: 14 residues. Trimming removed 1 base from V and 5 bases from J, with 9 bases in between. Full variable domain (missing parts from reference TRBV7-9 and TRBJ1-5): DTGVSQNPRHKITKRGQNVTFRCDPISEHNRLYWYRQTLGQGPEFLTYFQNEAQLEKSRLLSDRFSAERPKGSFSTLEIQRTEQGDSAMYLCASSLGRVDQPQHFGDGTRLSIL.

The chain couples TRBV9 to TRBJ2-3, with TRBD2 matching 7 bases. This CDR3 region has 17 residues. The trim removed 1 base at V and 3 bases at J, leaving 11 bases unmatched. Germline values: CDR1 SGDLS, CDR2 YYNGEE. The CDR3 DNA sequence: TGTGCCAGCAGCGTATTATGGGCGGGAGACTCGACAGATACGCAGTATTTT. It yields the protein CASSVLWAGDSTDTQYF.

For this clone: The same CDR3 arises from other DNA sequences in this sample as well. The chain combines TRBV29-1 with TRBJ1-1, with 7 bases aligning to TRBD1. Germline trimming cut 6 bases from V and 1 base from J; bases unmatched to any gene: 2. Germline V gene sequence: CDR1 SQVTM, CDR2 ANQGSEA. The CDR3 length is 12 residues. CDR3 region: CSVDRANTEAFF. The CDR3 DNA reads as TGCAGCGTCGACAGGGCGAACACTGAAGCTTTCTTT.

The chain employs TRBV4-1 and TRBJ2-7, with D unresolved. Germline V gene sequence: CDR1 MGHRA, CDR2 YSYEKL. The germline V and J ends were trimmed by 1 base and 3 bases, with 10 bases remaining between them. The CDR3 runs to 14 residues. This chain's CDR3 is CASSQGRVDYEQYF. The CDR3 DNA is TGCGCCAGCAGCCAAGGCCGGGTAGACTACGAGCAGTACTTC.

The CDR3 bases are TGTGCTAGTGCCCCGCGCGGGTTTGCCTCCTACAATGAGCAGTTCTTC. Translation gives CASAPRGFASYNEQFF. The chain joins TRBV12-5 to TRBJ2-1; perhaps TRBD2 as D (5 bases). Germline CDR1 is LGHNT and CDR2 is FRNRAP. V shed 7 bases and J shed 0 bases, with 16 bases lying between them. This CDR3 has 16 amino acids.

The CDR3 is CAEGAANTGELFF. CDR3 nucleotide sequence: TGTGCCGAGGGCGCCGCGAACACCGGGGAGCTGTTTTTT. The rearrangement uses TRBV6-1 and TRBJ2-2; TRBD2 is a possible D gene (5 bases). Germline CDR1 reads MNHNS; CDR2 reads SASEGT. Trimming stripped 11 bases from V and 0 bases from J, with 10 bases between. The CDR3 has 13 residues.

The V and J genes are TRBV28 and TRBJ1-5, with D unclear. CDR3 length: 14 residues. Germline CDR1 reads MDHEN; CDR2 reads SYDVKM. V gave up 7 bases and J gave up 0 bases, with 10 bases separating them. CDR3 coding DNA: TGTGCCAGCACCGAGCCGTATAGCAATCAGCCCCAGCATTTT. This sequence encodes CASTEPYSNQPQHF.

This chain joins TRBV5-8 and TRBJ2-1; the D is unclear. Trimming pared 0 bases from V and 7 bases from J, leaving 8 bases between. The CDR3 loop spans 13 amino acids. Germline CDR1 and CDR2: SGHTS and YDEGEE. CDR3 amino acids: CASSLGPGNEQFF. The CDR3 DNA reads TGTGCCAGCAGCTTGGGTCCAGGTAATGAGCAGTTCTTC.

This clone was observed once. The chain combines TRBV28 with TRBJ2-3; D is undetermined. The germline V gene has CDR1 MDHEN and CDR2 SYDVKM. The CDR3 consists of 19 residues. Trimming shortened V by 1 base and J by 0 bases, and 20 bases separated the two germline ends. Here the CDR3 reads CASSLLVSRTETSTDTQYF. In DNA form, the CDR3 reads TGTGCCAGCAGTTTATTGGTCAGCCGCACAGAAACTAGCACAGATACGCAGTATTTT.

The rearrangement links TRBV7-9 to TRBJ2-3; 11 bases are shared with TRBD2. In germline, CDR1 is SEHNR, CDR2 FQNEAQ (reference sequence). There are 15 residues in the CDR3. V dropped 5 bases and J dropped 0; count of bases not matched to a gene: 1. Here the CDR3 reads CASSRTSGSTDTQYF. In DNA form, the CDR3 reads TGTGCCAGCAGCCGGACTAGCGGGAGCACAGATACGCAGTATTTT.